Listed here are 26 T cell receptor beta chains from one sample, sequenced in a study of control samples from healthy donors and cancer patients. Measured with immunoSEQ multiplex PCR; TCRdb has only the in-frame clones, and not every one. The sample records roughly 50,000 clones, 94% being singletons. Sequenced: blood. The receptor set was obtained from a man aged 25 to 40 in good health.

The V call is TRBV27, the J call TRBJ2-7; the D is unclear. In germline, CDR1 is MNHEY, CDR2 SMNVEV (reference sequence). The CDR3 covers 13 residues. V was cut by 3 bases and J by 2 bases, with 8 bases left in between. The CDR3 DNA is TGTGCCAGCAGTTTGAAAGTCACCTACGAGCAGTACTTC. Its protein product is CASSLKVTYEQYF.

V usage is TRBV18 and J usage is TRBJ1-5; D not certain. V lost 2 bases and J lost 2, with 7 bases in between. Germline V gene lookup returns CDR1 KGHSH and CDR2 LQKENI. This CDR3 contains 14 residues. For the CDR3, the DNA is TGTGCCAGCTCACCAGGTAATGGCAATCAGCCCCAGCATTTT. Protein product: CASSPGNGNQPQHF.

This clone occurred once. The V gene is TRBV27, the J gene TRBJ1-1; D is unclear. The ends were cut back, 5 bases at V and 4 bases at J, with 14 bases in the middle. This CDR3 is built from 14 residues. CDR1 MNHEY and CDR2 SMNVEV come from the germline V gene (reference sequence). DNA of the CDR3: TGTGCCAGCAGTCACCTACAAGGAGGCACTGAAGCTTTCTTT. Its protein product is CASSHLQGGTEAFF.

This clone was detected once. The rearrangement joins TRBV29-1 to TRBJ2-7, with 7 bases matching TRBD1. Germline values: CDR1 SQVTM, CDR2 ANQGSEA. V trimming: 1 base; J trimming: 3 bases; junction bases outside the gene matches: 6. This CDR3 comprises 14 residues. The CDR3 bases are TGCAGCGTTGAAGTCCCCGGGACAGACTACGAGCAGTACTTC. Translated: CSVEVPGTDYEQYF.

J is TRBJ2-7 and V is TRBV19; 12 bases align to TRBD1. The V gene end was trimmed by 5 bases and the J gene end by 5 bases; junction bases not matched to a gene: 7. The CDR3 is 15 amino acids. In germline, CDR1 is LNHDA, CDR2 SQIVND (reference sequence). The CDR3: CASSVAGTGGNEQYF. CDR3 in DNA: TGTGCCAGTAGTGTTGCCGGGACAGGGGGCAACGAGCAGTACTTC.

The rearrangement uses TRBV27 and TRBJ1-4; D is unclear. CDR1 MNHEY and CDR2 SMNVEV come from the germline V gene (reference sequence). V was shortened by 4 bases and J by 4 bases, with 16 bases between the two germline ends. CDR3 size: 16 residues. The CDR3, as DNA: TGTGCCAGCAGTTCTGAACTCGGGGTTTTTAATGAAAAACTGTTTTTT. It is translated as CASSSELGVFNEKLFF.

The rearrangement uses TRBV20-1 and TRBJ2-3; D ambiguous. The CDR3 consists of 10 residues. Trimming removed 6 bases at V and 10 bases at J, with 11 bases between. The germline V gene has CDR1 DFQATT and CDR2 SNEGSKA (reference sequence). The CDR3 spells CSASERPQYF. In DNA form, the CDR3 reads TGCAGTGCGAGTGAGAGGCCGCAGTATTTT.

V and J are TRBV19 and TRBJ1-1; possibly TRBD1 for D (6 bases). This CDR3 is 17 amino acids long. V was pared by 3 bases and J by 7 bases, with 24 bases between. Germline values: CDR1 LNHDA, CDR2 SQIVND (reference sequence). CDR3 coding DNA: TGTGCCAGTAGTATGCAGGGGTTTCGGGTCCAAGCACATGAAGCTTTCTTT. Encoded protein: CASSMQGFRVQAHEAFF.

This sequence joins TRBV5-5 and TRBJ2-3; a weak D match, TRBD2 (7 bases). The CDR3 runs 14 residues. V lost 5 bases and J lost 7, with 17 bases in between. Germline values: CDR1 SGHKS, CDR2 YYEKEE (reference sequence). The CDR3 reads CASRTGGGEYTQYF. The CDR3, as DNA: TGTGCCAGCAGAACGGGCGGGGGCGAATATACGCAGTATTTT.

CDR3 DNA sequence: TGTGCCAGCAGACGAAAGGGAGGAGGGAACACTGAAGCTTTCTTT. It encodes CASRRKGGGNTEAFF. V is TRBV5-4 and J is TRBJ1-1; D remains unclear. The germline V gene encodes CDR1 SGHNT and CDR2 YYREEE (reference sequence). CDR3 length equals 15 residues. Trimming left V 5 bases short and J 1 base short, with 15 bases between.

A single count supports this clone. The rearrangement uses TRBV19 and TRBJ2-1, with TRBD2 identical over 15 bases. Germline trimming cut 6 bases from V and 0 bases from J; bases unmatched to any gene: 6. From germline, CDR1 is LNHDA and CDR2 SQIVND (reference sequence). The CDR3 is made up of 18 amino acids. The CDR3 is CASSLGLAGGSSYNEQFF. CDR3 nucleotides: TGTGCCAGTAGCCTTGGACTAGCGGGGGGGAGCTCCTACAATGAGCAGTTCTTC. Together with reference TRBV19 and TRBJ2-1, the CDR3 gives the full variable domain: DGGITQSPKYLFRKEGQNVTLSCEQNLNHDAMYWYRQDPGQGLRLIYYSQIVNDFQKGDIAEGYSVSREKKESFPLTVTSAQKNPTAFYLCASSLGLAGGSSYNEQFFGPGTRLTVL.

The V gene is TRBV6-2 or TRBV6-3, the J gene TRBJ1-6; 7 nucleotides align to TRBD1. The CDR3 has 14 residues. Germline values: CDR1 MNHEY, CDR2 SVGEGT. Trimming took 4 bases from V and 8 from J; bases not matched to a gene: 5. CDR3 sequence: CASSLQGSYSPLHF. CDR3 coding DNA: TGTGCCAGCAGTTTACAGGGGTCTTATTCACCCCTCCACTTT.

CDR3: CASTPRWGVEANEKLFF. CDR3 DNA sequence: TGTGCCAGCACCCCAAGGTGGGGGGTGGAGGCTAATGAAAAACTGTTTTTT. The chain carries TRBV21-1 and TRBJ1-4. TRBV21-1 is shown as a pseudogene. The CDR3 length is 17 residues.

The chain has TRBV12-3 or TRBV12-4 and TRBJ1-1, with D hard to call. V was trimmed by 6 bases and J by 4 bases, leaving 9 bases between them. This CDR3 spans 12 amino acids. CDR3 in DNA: TGTGCCAGCAGGATGAGAGCCACTGAAGCTTTCTTT. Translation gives CASRMRATEAFF.

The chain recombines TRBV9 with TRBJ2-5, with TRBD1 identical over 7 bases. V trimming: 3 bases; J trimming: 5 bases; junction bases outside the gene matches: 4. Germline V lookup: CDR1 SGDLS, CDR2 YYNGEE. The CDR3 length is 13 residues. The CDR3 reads CASSEQGFETQYF. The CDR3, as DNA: TGTGCCAGCAGCGAACAGGGGTTCGAGACCCAGTACTTC.

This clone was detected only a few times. The CDR3 DNA is TGTGCCAGCAGCCTTCGGACATTAGCCAAAAACATTCAGTACTTC. This encodes CASSLRTLAKNIQYF. V and J are TRBV5-6 and TRBJ2-4; TRBD1 is a possible D gene (5 bases). Germline values: CDR1 SGHDT, CDR2 YYEEEE. The CDR3 length is 15 residues. The germline V and J ends were trimmed by 4 bases and 0 bases, with 11 bases remaining between them.

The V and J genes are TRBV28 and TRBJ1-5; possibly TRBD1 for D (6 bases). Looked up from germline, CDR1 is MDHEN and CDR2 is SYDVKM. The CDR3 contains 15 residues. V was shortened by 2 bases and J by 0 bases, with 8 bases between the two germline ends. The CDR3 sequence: CASSLQGLSNQPQHF. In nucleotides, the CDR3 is TGTGCCAGCAGTTTACAGGGGCTTAGCAATCAGCCCCAGCATTTT. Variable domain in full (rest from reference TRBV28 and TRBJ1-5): DVKVTQSSRYLVKRTGEKVFLECVQDMDHENMFWYRQDPGLGLRLIYFSYDVKMKEKGDIPEGYSVSREKKERFSLILESASTNQTSMYLCASSLQGLSNQPQHFGDGTRLSIL.

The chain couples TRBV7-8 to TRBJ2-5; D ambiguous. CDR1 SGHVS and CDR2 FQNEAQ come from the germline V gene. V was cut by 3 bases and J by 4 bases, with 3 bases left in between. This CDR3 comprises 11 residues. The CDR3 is CASSFRETQYF. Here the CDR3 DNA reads TGTGCCAGCAGCTTTCGAGAGACCCAGTACTTC.

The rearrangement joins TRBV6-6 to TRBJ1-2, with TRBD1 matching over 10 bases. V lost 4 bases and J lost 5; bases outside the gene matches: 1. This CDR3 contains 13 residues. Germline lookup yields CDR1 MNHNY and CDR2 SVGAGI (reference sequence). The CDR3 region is CASSWTGGYGYTF. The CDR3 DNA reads TGTGCCAGCAGTTGGACAGGGGGGTATGGCTACACCTTC.

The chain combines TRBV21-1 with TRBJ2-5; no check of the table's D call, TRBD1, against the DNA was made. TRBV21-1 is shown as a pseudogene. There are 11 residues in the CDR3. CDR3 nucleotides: TGTGCCAGCAGCCAAAAAGAGACCCAGTACTTC. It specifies CASSQKETQYF.

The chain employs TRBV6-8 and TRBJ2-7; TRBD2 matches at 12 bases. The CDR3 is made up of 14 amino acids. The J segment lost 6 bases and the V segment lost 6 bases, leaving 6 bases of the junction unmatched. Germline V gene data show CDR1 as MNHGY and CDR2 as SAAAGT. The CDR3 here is CASSQGLAGGEQYF. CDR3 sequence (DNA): TGTGCCAGCAGCCAGGGACTAGCGGGTGGCGAGCAGTACTTC.

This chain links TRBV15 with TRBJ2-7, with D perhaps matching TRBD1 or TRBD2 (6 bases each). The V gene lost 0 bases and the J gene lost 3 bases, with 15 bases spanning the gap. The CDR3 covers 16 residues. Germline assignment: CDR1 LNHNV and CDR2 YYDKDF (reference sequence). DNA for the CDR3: TGTGCCACCAGCAGAGATCAGGGGAGGAGGGTCTACGAGCAGTACTTC. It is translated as CATSRDQGRRVYEQYF. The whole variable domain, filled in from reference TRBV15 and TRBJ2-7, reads DAMVIQNPRYQVTQFGKPVTLSCSQTLNHNVMYWYQQKSSQAPKLLFHYYDKDFNNEADTPDNFQSRRPNTSFCFLDIRSPGLGDTAMYLCATSRDQGRRVYEQYFGPGTRLTVT.

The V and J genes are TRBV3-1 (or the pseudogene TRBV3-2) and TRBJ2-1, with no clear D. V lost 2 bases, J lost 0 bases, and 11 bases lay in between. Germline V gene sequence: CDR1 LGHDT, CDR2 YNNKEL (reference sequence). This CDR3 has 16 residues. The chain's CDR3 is CASSQTLDPSYNEQFF. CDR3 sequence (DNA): TGTGCCAGCAGCCAAACACTCGATCCCTCCTACAATGAGCAGTTCTTC.

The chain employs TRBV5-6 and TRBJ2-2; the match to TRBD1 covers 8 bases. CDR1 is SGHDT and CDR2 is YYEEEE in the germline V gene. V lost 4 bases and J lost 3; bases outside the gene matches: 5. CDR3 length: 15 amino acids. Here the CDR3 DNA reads TGTGCCAGCAGCCCCCAGGGGGCCTACACCGGGGAGCTGTTTTTT. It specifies CASSPQGAYTGELFF.

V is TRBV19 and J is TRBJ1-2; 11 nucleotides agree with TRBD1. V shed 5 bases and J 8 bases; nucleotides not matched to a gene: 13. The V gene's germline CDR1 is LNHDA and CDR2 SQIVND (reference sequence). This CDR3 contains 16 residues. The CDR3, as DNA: TGTGCCAGTAGTTCACTCCTCGGACAGGGGGCTTGGGGCTACACCTTC. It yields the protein CASSSLLGQGAWGYTF.

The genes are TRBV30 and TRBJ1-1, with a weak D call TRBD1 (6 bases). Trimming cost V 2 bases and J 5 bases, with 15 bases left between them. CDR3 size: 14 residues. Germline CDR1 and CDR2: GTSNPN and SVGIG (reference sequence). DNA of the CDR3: TGTGCCTGGAGTAAGGAGGGGGTGGATACTGAAGCTTTCTTT. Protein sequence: CAWSKEGVDTEAFF.